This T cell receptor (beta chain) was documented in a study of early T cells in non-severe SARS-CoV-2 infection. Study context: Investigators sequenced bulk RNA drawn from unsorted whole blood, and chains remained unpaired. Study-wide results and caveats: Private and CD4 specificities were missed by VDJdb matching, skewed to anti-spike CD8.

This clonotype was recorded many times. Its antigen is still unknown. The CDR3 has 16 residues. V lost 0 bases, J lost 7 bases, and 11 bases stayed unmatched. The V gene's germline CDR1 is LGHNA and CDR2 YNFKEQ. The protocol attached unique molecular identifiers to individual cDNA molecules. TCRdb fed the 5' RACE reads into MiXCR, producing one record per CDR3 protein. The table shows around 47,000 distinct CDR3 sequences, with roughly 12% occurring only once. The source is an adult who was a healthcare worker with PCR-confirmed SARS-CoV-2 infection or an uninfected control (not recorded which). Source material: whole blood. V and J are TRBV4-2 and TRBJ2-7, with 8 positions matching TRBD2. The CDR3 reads CASSQDWAAGVLEQYF. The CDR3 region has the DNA TGTGCCAGCAGCCAAGACTGGGCAGCGGGAGTTTTAGAGCAGTACTTC.